This is a list of T cell receptor beta chains from one sample in a study of cytomegalovirus exposure and HLA in healthy donors. Generated by immunoSEQ multiplex PCR, the TCRdb table keeps only in-frame clones and is missing some. The sample consists of 150,000 to 200,000 clones, about 81% of them appearing once. Source material: PBMCs. These receptors originate from a woman aged 30 to 39 in good health and CMV-seronegative. Both conserved end residues are part of each CDR3. Fields, in order: clone size, J gene, V gene, D gene, CDR3 protein, CDR3 DNA. D genes are given only for firm matches. The size field is filled for only some rows; it gives once, few, many or a size class.

few TRBJ2-3 TRBV10-3 - CAISEGRGADTQYF TGTGCCATCAGTGAAGGCAGGGGCGCAGATACGCAGTATTTT
- TRBJ2-1 TRBV5-1 - CASSKEVGPHNEQFF TGCGCCAGCAGCAAGGAGGTCGGGCCCCACAATGAGCAGTTCTTC
- TRBJ2-5 TRBV7-2 - CASSHYGGGETQYF TGTGCCAGCAGCCATTACGGGGGTGGAGAGACCCAGTACTTC
- TRBJ1-2 TRBV27 TRBD1 CASSPTGSGGYTF TGTGCCAGCAGCCCGACAGGGAGTGGTGGCTACACCTTC
- TRBJ1-5 TRBV27 - CASSFMSDQPQHF TGTGCCAGCAGTTTTATGTCGGATCAGCCCCAGCATTTT
- TRBJ1-1 TRBV15 - CATSRPSGSNTEAFF TGTGCCACCAGCAGACCCTCCGGGTCGAACACTGAAGCTTTCTTT
- TRBJ2-3 TRBV19 - CASGPGSVVDTQYF TGTGCCAGTGGACCGGGGAGCGTTGTGGATACGCAGTATTTT
- TRBJ2-7 TRBV20-1 - CSAGGAYEQYF TGCAGTGCCGGCGGAGCCTACGAGCAGTACTTC
- TRBJ1-3 TRBV7-3 - CASSLPADTIYF TGTGCCAGCAGCCTACCGGCGGACACCATATATTTT
many TRBJ1-1 TRBV11-2 - CASSHYAPDTEAFF TGTGCCAGCAGCCACTACGCCCCGGACACTGAAGCTTTCTTT
- TRBJ2-7 TRBV27 TRBD1 CASSSNRGTYEQYF TGTGCCAGCAGCTCGAACAGGGGCACCTACGAGCAGTACTTC
- TRBJ2-2 TRBV18 - CASSPPARNTGELFF TGTGCCAGCTCACCACCGGCACGTAACACCGGGGAGCTGTTTTTT
- TRBJ2-3 TRBV5-4 TRBD2 CASSTSGGRTDTQYF TGTGCCAGCAGCACTAGCGGGGGGCGCACAGATACGCAGTATTTT
- TRBJ2-2 TRBV5-4 - CASTFVGDTTGELFF TGTGCCAGCACCTTCGTAGGGGATACTACCGGGGAGCTGTTTTTT
- TRBJ1-1 TRBV28 TRBD1 CASSLRQGANEAFF TGTGCCAGCAGTTTACGACAGGGGGCGAACGAAGCTTTCTTT
- TRBJ2-7 TRBV6-5 TRBD2 CASSRGGRGEQYF TGTGCCAGCAGCCGCGGGGGACGGGGCGAGCAGTACTTC
- TRBJ1-2 TRBV11-2 TRBD1 CASSSGDRVLYGYTF TGTGCCAGCAGCTCCGGGGACAGGGTGCTCTATGGCTACACCTTC
few TRBJ1-3 TRBV2 - CASRNTGNTIYF TGTGCCAGCAGAAACACTGGAAACACCATATATTTT
- TRBJ1-6 TRBV18 TRBD1 CASSLARLGQGHNSPLHF TGTGCCAGCTCACTCGCCCGATTAGGACAGGGACATAATTCACCCCTCCACTTT
- TRBJ1-5 TRBV4-1 - CASSQDRGSQPQHF TGCGCCAGCAGCCAAGATAGAGGGTCTCAGCCCCAGCATTTT
- TRBJ2-7 TRBV19 TRBD2 CASRLAGGHEQYF TGTGCGAGTAGGCTAGCGGGAGGCCACGAGCAGTACTTC
- TRBJ2-1 TRBV25-1 - CASSKPGVSYNEQFF TGTGCCAGCAGTAAGCCCGGGGTCAGCTACAATGAGCAGTTCTTC
- TRBJ2-5 TRBV5-4 - CASSPASETQYF TGTGCCAGCAGTCCAGCGTCTGAGACCCAGTACTTC
once TRBJ1-2 TRBV2 - CASSDRGVLYGYTF TGTGCCAGCAGTGACAGGGGAGTCCTCTATGGCTACACCTTC
- TRBJ1-5 TRBV28 - CASSLLNERRGNQPQHF TGTGCCAGCAGTTTATTGAACGAGCGACGAGGAAATCAGCCCCAGCATTTT
- TRBJ1-1 TRBV5-1 - CASSLAGGSTEAFF TGCGCCAGCAGCTTGGCCGGGGGGAGCACTGAAGCTTTCTTT
few TRBJ1-6 TRBV5-6 - CASSLPGDYNSPLHF TGTGCCAGCAGCTTGCCAGGGGATTATAATTCACCCCTCCACTTT
- TRBJ2-7 TRBV15 TRBD2 CATSRANAGDYEQYF TGTGCCACCAGCAGAGCGAATGCGGGAGACTACGAGCAGTACTTC
- TRBJ1-5 TRBV30 - CAWSVSSLGGQPQHF TGTGCCTGGAGTGTATCTTCCCTGGGGGGTCAGCCCCAGCATTTT
few TRBJ1-2 TRBV7-9 - CASRTDRPGDGYTF TGTGCCAGCAGGACTGACAGGCCTGGCGATGGCTACACCTTC
- TRBJ2-7 TRBV6-5 - CASSYLSGTYEQYF TGTGCCAGCAGTTACCTCAGCGGAACCTACGAGCAGTACTTC
- TRBJ2-7 TRBV10-1 TRBD1 CASSELGQGYGEQYF TGCGCCAGCAGTGAGTTGGGACAGGGGTACGGCGAGCAGTACTTC
- TRBJ2-2 TRBV18 - CASSPGHQGTGELFF TGTGCCAGCTCACCGGGACACCAGGGCACCGGGGAGCTGTTTTTT
- TRBJ1-6 TRBV15 - CATSRVQGRGSPLHF TGTGCCACCAGCAGAGTGCAGGGAAGGGGGTCACCCCTCCACTTT
- TRBJ1-4 TRBV11-2 - CASSLRGVANEKLFF TGTGCCAGCAGCTTACGGGGGGTGGCTAATGAAAAACTGTTTTTT
- TRBJ1-5 TRBV12-5 - CASGGDWGNQPQHF TGTGCTAGTGGTGGCGACTGGGGCAATCAGCCCCAGCATTTT
- TRBJ2-7 TRBV30 - CAWSRGTDYEQYF TGTGCCTGGAGTAGGGGCACCGACTACGAGCAGTACTTC
- TRBJ1-5 TRBV30 - CAWSLGGNQPQHF TGTGCCTGGAGTTTAGGGGGAAATCAGCCCCAGCATTTT
- TRBJ2-7 TRBV9 TRBD2 CASSGSGRAYEQYF TGTGCCAGCAGCGGTAGCGGGAGGGCTTACGAGCAGTACTTC
- TRBJ2-7 TRBV6-6 - CASSDSPYEQYF TGTGCCAGCAGTGACAGTCCCTACGAGCAGTACTTC
- TRBJ1-2 TRBV29-1 TRBD1 CSVVSRGRDLGGYTF TGCAGCGTTGTATCTAGGGGGCGAGATCTGGGTGGCTACACCTTC